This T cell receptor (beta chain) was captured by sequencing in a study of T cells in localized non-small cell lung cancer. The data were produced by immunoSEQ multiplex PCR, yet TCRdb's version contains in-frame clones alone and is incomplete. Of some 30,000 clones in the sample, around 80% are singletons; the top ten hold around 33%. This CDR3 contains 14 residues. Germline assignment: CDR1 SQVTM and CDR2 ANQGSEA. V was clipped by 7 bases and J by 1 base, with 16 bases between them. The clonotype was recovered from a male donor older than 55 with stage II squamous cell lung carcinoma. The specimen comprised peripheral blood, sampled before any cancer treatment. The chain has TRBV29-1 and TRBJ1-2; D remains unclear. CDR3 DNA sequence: TGCAGCGAGAGCCGGGATCCCCTTAACTATGGCTACACCTTC. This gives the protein CSESRDPLNYGYTF.